The rows below give T cell receptor beta chains drawn from one sample of a study of blood T cells in healthy people across ages. TCRdb re-called the 5' RACE reads through MiXCR, storing one row per CDR3 protein. This table has some 1.1 million distinct CDR3 sequences, more than 30% appearing once. Sequencing used blood. The source is a man aged 18 to 30 in good health. CDR3s include the opening cysteine and the closing phenylalanine or tryptophan. A D gene is named only where the DNA matches it firmly. For some rows the clone size is stated as once, few or many, or as a class when expanded; others skip it.

v_gene,d_gene,abundance,j_gene,CDR3aa,CDR3nt
TRBV12-3/TRBV12-4,-,-,TRBJ1-1,CASKRGTGLPFF,TGTGCCAGCAAACGGGGAACAGGGTTGCCTTTCTTT
TRBV27,-,-,TRBJ2-5,CASSPPYQEPQYF,TGTGCCAGCAGCCCTCCGTACCAAGAGCCCCAGTACTTC
TRBV6-5,-,-,TRBJ1-5,CASSNHREGRILFTQPQHF,TGTGCCAGCAGTAACCACAGAGAGGGGAGAATTTTGTTCACTCAGCCCCAGCATTTT
TRBV27,-,-,TRBJ1-1,CASGITGNTEAFF,TGTGCCAGCGGTATAACAGGGAACACTGAAGCTTTCTTT
TRBV6-2/TRBV6-3,-,many,TRBJ2-3,CASRKRTVPVPDTQYF,TGTGCCAGCAGGAAACGGACCGTCCCCGTCCCAGATACGCAGTATTTT
TRBV20-1,-,few,TRBJ2-5,CSATISGGWETQYF,TGCAGTGCCACTATATCAGGGGGGTGGGAGACCCAGTACTTC
TRBV11-2,-,few,TRBJ1-2,CASSSPTGSLRGYTF,TGTGCCAGCAGTTCGCCCACAGGTTCTCTTAGGGGCTACACCTTC
TRBV6-5,-,few,TRBJ2-7,CASSSRRPFIYEQYF,TGTGCCAGCAGTTCACGACGTCCTTTCATCTACGAGCAGTACTTC
TRBV7-2,-,-,TRBJ2-5,CASSALDNYERYF,TGTGCCAGCAGTGCCTTGGACAACTACGAGCGGTACTTC
TRBV4-3,TRBD2,once,TRBJ2-5,CASSQDYGGSYNEQYF,TGCGCCAGCAGCCAAGATTACGGGGGGTCCTACAATGAGCAGTACTTC
TRBV3-1,-,once,TRBJ1-2,CASSQVWEGCTF,TGTGCCAGCAGCCAAGTTTGGGAGGGTTGCACCTTC
TRBV20-1,-,many,TRBJ2-1,CSARDLIREGEQFF,TGCAGTGCTAGAGATCTGATCAGGGAAGGTGAGCAGTTCTTC
TRBV9,-,few,TRBJ2-5,CASSDGTAHEYF,TGTGCCAGCAGCGACGGGACCGCCCACGAGTACTTC
TRBV10-3,-,few,TRBJ1-5,CAISEVQGNQPQHF,TGTGCCATCAGTGAGGTCCAGGGCAATCAGCCCCAGCATTTT
TRBV6-6,-,-,TRBJ2-5,CASSYKPSHQETQYF,TGTGCCAGCAGTTACAAACCCTCTCACCAAGAGACCCAGTACTTC
TRBV27,-,many,TRBJ2-4,CASGLKTGRENIQYF,TGTGCCAGCGGCCTCAAGACGGGTAGGGAAAACATTCAGTACTTC
TRBV2,-,-,TRBJ2-7,CASFRGRGKNYNEQYF,TGTGCCTCTTTCAGGGGTCGGGGGAAAAACTACAATGAGCAGTACTTC
TRBV6-5,TRBD1,few,TRBJ1-1,CASKPGQRNTEAFF,TGTGCCAGCAAACCGGGACAGAGGAACACTGAAGCTTTCTTT
TRBV5-1,TRBD1,-,TRBJ2-5,CASSLGDRDPNEQYF,TGCGCCAGCAGCTTGGGGGACAGGGATCCTAATGAGCAGTACTTC
TRBV12-3/TRBV12-4,-,many,TRBJ1-1,CASSTGQNTEAFF,TGTGCCAGCAGTACGGGACAGAACACTGAAGCTTTCTTT
TRBV7-2,-,few,TRBJ2-5,CASSLVIASKETQYF,TGTGCCAGCAGCTTAGTGATCGCCAGCAAAGAGACCCAGTACTTC
TRBV12-3/TRBV12-4,-,-,TRBJ1-2,CASRQQGNYGYTF,TGTGCCAGCAGGCAACAGGGTAACTATGGCTACACCTTC
TRBV30,-,-,TRBJ1-2,CAGPSGFYGYTF,TGTGCCGGACCCTCGGGATTCTATGGCTACACCTTC
TRBV5-1,TRBD2,-,TRBJ2-1,CASSWTSGGASEQFF,TGCGCCAGCAGCTGGACTAGCGGGGGGGCCAGTGAGCAGTTCTTC
TRBV5-1,TRBD1,-,TRBJ1-2,CASSRTGGVRDGYTF,TGCGCCAGCAGCAGGACAGGGGGAGTGCGTGATGGCTACACCTTC
TRBV28,-,-,TRBJ1-6,CASSMNREWGSPLHF,TGTGCCAGCAGCATGAACAGGGAGTGGGGTTCACCCCTCCACTTT
TRBV5-4,TRBD1,few,TRBJ2-7,CASTWTGMGEQYF,TGTGCCAGCACATGGACAGGAATGGGCGAGCAGTACTTC
TRBV7-2,-,many,TRBJ1-2,CASSLEGLGYGYTF,TGTGCCAGCAGCTTAGAGGGGCTGGGCTATGGCTACACCTTC
TRBV9,-,many,TRBJ2-2,CASSEQGSGELFF,TGTGCCAGCAGCGAGCAGGGTTCCGGGGAGCTGTTTTTT
TRBV6-4,-,-,TRBJ2-3,CASSDSAVSPTDTQYF,TGTGCCAGCAGTGACTCGGCAGTCAGTCCCACAGATACGCAGTATTTT
TRBV13,-,few,TRBJ2-7,CASSSINNEQYF,TGTGCCAGCAGCTCAATTAACAATGAGCAGTACTTC
TRBV20-1,TRBD1,-,TRBJ1-2,CSAGHRGANYGYTF,TGCAGTGCTGGGCACAGGGGCGCTAACTATGGCTACACCTTC
TRBV7-9,-,few,TRBJ1-2,CASTLTGQIEGGYTF,TGTGCCAGCACCCTCACAGGACAGATTGAGGGCGGCTACACCTTC
TRBV12-3/TRBV12-4,-,-,TRBJ1-3,CASSFWTRSGNTIYF,TGTGCCAGCAGTTTCTGGACGCGCTCTGGAAACACCATATATTTT
TRBV13,TRBD2,-,TRBJ2-7,CAGSSSLAGGTYEQYF,TGTGCCGGCAGCTCCTCTCTAGCGGGGGGTACCTACGAGCAGTACTTC
TRBV27,-,few,TRBJ2-7,CASRSYEQYF,TGTGCCAGCAGATCCTACGAGCAGTACTTC
TRBV20-1,-,few,TRBJ1-6,CSVQDGFHNSPLHF,TGCAGTGTCCAGGATGGATTTCATAATTCACCCCTCCACTTT
TRBV7-9,-,few,TRBJ2-5,CASSLGLIGGYF,TGTGCCAGCAGCCTAGGCCTAATAGGAGGGTACTTC
TRBV12-3/TRBV12-4,-,-,TRBJ1-6,CASSLGIERSPLHF,TGTGCCAGCAGTTTGGGGATCGAAAGGTCACCCCTCCACTTT
TRBV24-1,-,-,TRBJ1-1,CATSGPQGEAFF,TGTGCCACCAGTGGTCCCCAGGGGGAAGCTTTCTTT
TRBV25-1,-,few,TRBJ2-1,CASSESERGNEQFF,TGTGCCAGCAGTGAATCGGAGCGAGGCAATGAGCAGTTCTTC
TRBV7-2,-,-,TRBJ2-3,CASNLSGSDTQYF,TGTGCCAGCAACCTTAGTGGGTCAGATACGCAGTATTTT
TRBV7-2,TRBD1,-,TRBJ1-6,CASSLEAGQLNSPLHF,TGTGCCAGCAGCTTAGAGGCGGGACAGCTAAATTCACCCCTCCACTTT
TRBV29-1,-,-,TRBJ2-7,CSALGITSSYNEQYF,TGCAGCGCTCTCGGTATTACAAGCTCCTACAATGAGCAGTACTTC
TRBV3-1,-,few,TRBJ2-1,CASSHQEIGEQFF,TGTGCCAGCAGCCATCAAGAGATCGGTGAGCAGTTCTTC
TRBV9,TRBD2,-,TRBJ2-5,CASSVDLSGEQETQYF,TGTGCCAGCAGCGTAGATCTTAGCGGGGAACAAGAGACCCAGTACTTC
TRBV27,-,-,TRBJ1-3,CASSETGLGRTIYF,TGTGCCAGCAGTGAGACAGGTTTGGGTCGCACCATATATTTT
TRBV6-1,-,once,TRBJ2-1,CASSARVQGLSYSEQFF,TGTGCCAGCAGTGCCCGCGTACAGGGCCTCTCCTACAGTGAGCAGTTCTTC
TRBV4-1,-,-,TRBJ1-1,CASSHGGSLNTEAFF,TGCGCCAGCAGCCACGGGGGCAGCCTGAACACTGAAGCTTTCTTT
TRBV6-2/TRBV6-3,-,-,TRBJ1-1,CASSKEMNTEAFF,TGTGCCAGCAGTAAAGAGATGAACACTGAAGCTTTCTTT
TRBV7-8,TRBD2,many,TRBJ2-4,CASSRLAGYGAKNIQYF,TGTGCCAGCAGCCGTTTAGCGGGGTATGGGGCCAAAAACATTCAGTACTTC
TRBV5-5,-,few,TRBJ1-6,CASSSTRGGSYNSPLHF,TGTGCCAGCAGCTCCACCCGCGGGGGCTCCTATAATTCACCCCTCCACTTT